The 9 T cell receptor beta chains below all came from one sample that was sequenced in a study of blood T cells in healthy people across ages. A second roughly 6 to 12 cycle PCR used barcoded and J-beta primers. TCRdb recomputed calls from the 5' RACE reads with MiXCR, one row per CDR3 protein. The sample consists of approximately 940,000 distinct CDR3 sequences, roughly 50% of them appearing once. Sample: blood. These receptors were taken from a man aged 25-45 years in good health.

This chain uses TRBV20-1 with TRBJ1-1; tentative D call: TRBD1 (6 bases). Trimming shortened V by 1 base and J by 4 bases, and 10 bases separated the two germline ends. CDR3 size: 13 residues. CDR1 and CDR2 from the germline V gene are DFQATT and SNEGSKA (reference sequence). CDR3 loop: CSARVRGRTEAFF. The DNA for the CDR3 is TGCAGTGCTAGAGTCAGGGGTCGCACTGAAGCTTTCTTT.

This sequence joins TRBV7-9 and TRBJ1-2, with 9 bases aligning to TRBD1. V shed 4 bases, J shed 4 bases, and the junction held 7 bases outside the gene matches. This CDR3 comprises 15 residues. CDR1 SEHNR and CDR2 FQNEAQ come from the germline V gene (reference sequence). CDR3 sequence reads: CASSSPDRGVYGYTF. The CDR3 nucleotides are TGTGCCAGCAGCTCACCCGACAGGGGGGTCTATGGCTACACCTTC.

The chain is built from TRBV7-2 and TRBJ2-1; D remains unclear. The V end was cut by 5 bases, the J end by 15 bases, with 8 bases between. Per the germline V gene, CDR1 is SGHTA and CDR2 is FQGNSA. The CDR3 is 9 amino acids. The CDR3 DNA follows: TGTGCCAGCAGCATATTTCCGTTCTTC. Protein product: CASSIFPFF.

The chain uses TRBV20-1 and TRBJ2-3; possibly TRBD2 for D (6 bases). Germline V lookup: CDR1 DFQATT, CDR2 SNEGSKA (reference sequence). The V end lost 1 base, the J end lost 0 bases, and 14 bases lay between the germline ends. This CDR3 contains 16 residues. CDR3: CSARGFRRGSTDTQYF. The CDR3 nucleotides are TGCAGTGCTAGAGGGTTTCGTCGGGGGAGCACAGATACGCAGTATTTT.

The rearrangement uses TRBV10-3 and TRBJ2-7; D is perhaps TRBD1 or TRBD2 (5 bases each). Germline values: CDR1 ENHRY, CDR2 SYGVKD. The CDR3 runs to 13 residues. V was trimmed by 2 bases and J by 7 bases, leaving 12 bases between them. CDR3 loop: CAISEAGSGEQYF. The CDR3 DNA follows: TGTGCCATCAGTGAGGCAGGGTCGGGGGAGCAGTACTTC.

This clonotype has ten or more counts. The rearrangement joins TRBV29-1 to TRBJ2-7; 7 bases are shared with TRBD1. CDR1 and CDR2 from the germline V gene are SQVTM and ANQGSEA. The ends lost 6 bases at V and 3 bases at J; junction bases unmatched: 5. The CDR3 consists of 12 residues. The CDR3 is CSVGGIGYEQYF. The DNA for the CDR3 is TGCAGCGTAGGGGGCATCGGCTACGAGCAGTACTTC.

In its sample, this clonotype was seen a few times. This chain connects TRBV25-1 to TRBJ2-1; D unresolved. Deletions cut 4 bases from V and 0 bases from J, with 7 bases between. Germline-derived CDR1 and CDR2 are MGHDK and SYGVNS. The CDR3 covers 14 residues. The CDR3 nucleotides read TGTGCCAGCAGTGGAGTAAGCTCCTACAATGAGCAGTTCTTC. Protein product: CASSGVSSYNEQFF.

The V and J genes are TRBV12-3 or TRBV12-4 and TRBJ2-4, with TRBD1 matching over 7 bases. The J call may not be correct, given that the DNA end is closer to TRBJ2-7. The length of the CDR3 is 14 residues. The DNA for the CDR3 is TGTGCCAGCAGTCACCTAGACAGGGTAGACGAGCAGTACTTC. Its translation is CASSHLDRVDEQYF.

As DNA, the CDR3 is TGTGCCAGCAGAGAATGGGCAGGATCCGGCTATGGCTACACCTTC. Amino acids: CASREWAGSGYGYTF. The chain links TRBV2 to TRBJ1-2; D is unclear. CDR3 length equals 15 residues. The V end was cut by 6 bases, the J end by 4 bases, with 18 bases between. CDR1 and CDR2 from the germline V gene are SNHLY and FYNNEI.